This T cell receptor (beta chain) was captured by sequencing in a study of beta chain features in type 1 diabetes. Study-wide background: Comparable age, gender and cell yields were observed in patients relative to healthy donors. Sorted cells, roughly 100,000,000 in number, were examined across all samples.

Every donor provided one heparinised blood draw, which averaged around 120 mL. What was sequenced were expressed TCRB transcripts, since all of the isolated RNA had been reverse transcribed. Libraries were prepared by immunoSEQ multiplex PCR; TCRdb keeps only in-frame clonotypes and omits some of them. The data contain about 660,000 clones, over 11% of them singletons. Notes on the study in general: Sequencing used cDNA, and cells with high TCR expression could therefore be over-represented. Patients with Type 1 diabetes showed moderately but significantly shorter TCRB CDR3s in all four CD4+ subsets.

About this clone itself: Its target is unknown.

Deletions cut 3 bases from V and 9 bases from J, with 16 bases between. CDR1 and CDR2 from the germline V gene are SGHRS and YFSETQ. The CDR3 length is 14 residues. The rearrangement links TRBV5-1 to TRBJ2-1, with D perhaps TRBD1 (6 bases). The source material was naive CD4+ T cells from blood. The source of this sequence is a man younger than 35 with type 1 diabetes. CDR3 protein: CASSWGQGVGEQFF. The DNA of the CDR3 is TGCGCCAGCAGCTGGGGGCAGGGCGTCGGTGAGCAGTTCTTC.